These 27 T cell receptor beta chains came from one sample sequenced in a study of vaccination effects on CD4 cells after COVID-19. Culturing for about 10 days preceded CD4+ T cell isolation. Participants were given two doses of BNT162b2 or mRNA-1273 vaccine. These receptors' antigens are unknown. The repertoire was sequenced with immunoSEQ multiplex PCR; TCRdb's copy has only in-frame clones and lacks some. Of about 45,000 clones listed, 72% were seen once; the top ten hold roughly a tenth. Source: CD4+ T cells from PBMCs cultured without peptide, taken after COVID-19 vaccination. The receptors here all came from a human donor who received a COVID-19 vaccine.

This clone appeared once. The V call is TRBV5-1, the J call TRBJ2-7; D not certain. V lost 0 bases to trimming and J lost 2 bases, with 6 bases between them. CDR3 length: 13 residues. Germline values: CDR1 SGHRS, CDR2 YFSETQ. CDR3 amino acids: CASSLEVAYEQYF. The CDR3 region has the DNA TGCGCCAGCAGCTTGGAAGTAGCCTACGAGCAGTACTTC.

This chain uses TRBV27 with TRBJ1-1; D remains unclear. The CDR3 is 14 residues long. The germline CDR1 and CDR2 sequences are MNHEY and SMNVEV (reference sequence). V shed 5 bases and J shed 3 bases, with 13 bases lying between them. The CDR3 DNA is TGTGCCAGCAGTCTCCAATCTTTACACACTGAAGCTTTCTTT. This translates into CASSLQSLHTEAFF.

This clone was counted only a few times. The V gene is TRBV6-1, the J gene TRBJ1-5; a weak D match, TRBD1 (5 bases). Deletions cut 7 bases from V and 6 bases from J, with 16 bases between. Germline CDR1 MNHNS, CDR2 SASEGT. The CDR3 has 14 residues. CDR3 sequence (DNA): TGTGCCAGCACACCGGGGGGGGAGAGTCAGCCCCAGCATTTT. This gives the protein CASTPGGESQPQHF.

This clone was picked up a small number of times. The chain has TRBV11-2 and TRBJ1-1; 8 bases match TRBD1. There are 15 residues in the CDR3. CDR1 and CDR2 from the germline V gene are SGHAT and FQNNGV. V shed 6 bases, J shed 5 bases, and the junction held 11 bases outside the gene matches. Here the CDR3 reads CASRGQGAGGTEAFF. The CDR3 nucleotides read TGTGCCAGCAGAGGTCAGGGGGCAGGGGGAACTGAAGCTTTCTTT.

This chain joins TRBV29-1 and TRBJ1-2; D unclear. V was clipped by 4 bases and J by 4 bases, with 10 bases between them. Germline CDR1 and CDR2: SQVTM and ANQGSEA. CDR3 length equals 12 residues. The CDR3 sequence is CSVADWGYGYTF. The CDR3 bases are TGCAGCGTTGCGGATTGGGGCTATGGCTACACCTTC.

The chain couples TRBV5-4 to TRBJ1-4; no clear D gene. This CDR3 comprises 13 residues. The germline gives CDR1 SGHNT, CDR2 YYREEE (reference sequence). Trimming took off 4 bases at V and 0 bases at J, with 4 bases between the two ends. The CDR3 DNA reads as TGTGCCAGCAGCCCTTCAACTAATGAAAAACTGTTTTTT. It encodes CASSPSTNEKLFF. The full variable domain, with the rest looked up from reference TRBV5-4 and TRBJ1-4, is ETGVTQSPTHLIKTRGQQVTLRCSSQSGHNTVSWYQQALGQGPQFIFQYYREEENGRGNFPPRFSGLQFPNYSSELNVNALELDDSALYLCASSPSTNEKLFFGSGTQLSVL.

The V and J genes are TRBV7-2 and TRBJ2-5; D remains unclear. V was clipped by 3 bases and J by 5 bases, with 13 bases between them. The CDR3 is 14 amino acids. Germline CDR1 is SGHTA and CDR2 is FQGNSA. The CDR3 protein is CASSLDLDRETQYF. DNA of the CDR3: TGTGCCAGCAGCTTGGATTTGGATCGGGAGACCCAGTACTTC.

This chain connects TRBV6-2 or TRBV6-3 to TRBJ2-3; perhaps TRBD1 as D (6 bases). This CDR3 is 18 amino acids long. Trimming removed 4 bases at V and 2 bases at J, with 22 bases between. CDR1 and CDR2 (germline): MNHEY, SVGEGT. This CDR3 is CASSSNRDKAPYTDTQYF. The CDR3 bases are TGTGCCAGCAGTTCGAACCGGGACAAGGCCCCATACACAGATACGCAGTATTTT.

The gene calls are TRBV4-1 and TRBJ2-5, with unresolved D. Trimming left V 0 bases short and J 5 bases short, with 10 bases between. The CDR3 extends over 14 amino acids. CDR1 MGHRA and CDR2 YSYEKL come from the germline V gene. The CDR3 is CASSQDPGLETQYF. In nucleotides, the CDR3 is TGCGCCAGCAGCCAAGATCCGGGTTTGGAGACCCAGTACTTC.

The table lists this clone with a few counts. V usage is TRBV10-1 and J usage is TRBJ1-2; D unresolved. Germline assignment: CDR1 WNHNN and CDR2 SYGVQD (reference sequence). The germline V and J ends were trimmed by 2 bases and 1 base, with 5 bases remaining between them. The CDR3 extends over 13 amino acids. Written as DNA, the CDR3 is TGCGCCAGCAGTGAGGATCTTAACTATGGCTACACCTTC. As protein: CASSEDLNYGYTF.

This clone was counted between two and nine times. The genes are TRBV19 and TRBJ2-7, with D uncertain. V shed 3 bases and J shed 3 bases, with 15 bases lying between them. CDR3 length equals 15 residues. The germline CDR1 and CDR2 sequences are LNHDA and SQIVND (reference sequence). CDR3 nucleotide sequence: TGTGCCAGTAGTATGCCGGGTCTTCCTCACTACGAGCAGTACTTC. Translating it yields CASSMPGLPHYEQYF. Full variable domain (rest looked up from reference TRBV19 and TRBJ2-7): DGGITQSPKYLFRKEGQNVTLSCEQNLNHDAMYWYRQDPGQGLRLIYYSQIVNDFQKGDIAEGYSVSREKKESFPLTVTSAQKNPTAFYLCASSMPGLPHYEQYFGPGTRLTVT.

The J gene is TRBJ2-2, the V gene TRBV4-1; no reliable D call. The germline V gene has CDR1 MGHRA and CDR2 YSYEKL. Trimming removed 1 base from V and 8 bases from J, with 23 bases in between. This CDR3 region has 18 residues. The DNA for the CDR3 is TGCGCCAGCAGCCAAGTGAAAGGGTACCGAGCCCGTTGGGGGGAGCTGTTTTTT. As protein: CASSQVKGYRARWGELFF.

The chain is built from TRBV24-1 and TRBJ1-2, with 7 bases fitting TRBD1. This CDR3 region has 14 residues. In germline, CDR1 is KGHDR, CDR2 SFDVKD. V lost 4 bases to trimming and J lost 3 bases; unmatched junction nucleotides: 4. The CDR3 sequence is CATSERDRDYGYTF. DNA of the CDR3: TGTGCCACCAGTGAAAGGGACAGAGACTATGGCTACACCTTC.

The V call is TRBV10-3, the J call TRBJ2-2; 7 bases line up with TRBD1. Trimming removed 4 bases from V and 0 bases from J; junction bases left unmatched: 5. The CDR3 consists of 16 residues. Per the germline V gene, CDR1 is ENHRY and CDR2 is SYGVKD. Here the CDR3 DNA reads TGTGCCATCAGTGGGCACAGGGGCACGAACACCGGGGAGCTGTTTTTT. It is translated as CAISGHRGTNTGELFF.

The chain recombines TRBV5-1 with TRBJ2-3, with D perhaps matching TRBD2 (6 bases). The germline gives CDR1 SGHRS, CDR2 YFSETQ. The CDR3 spans 16 residues. The V end was cut by 3 bases, the J end by 6 bases, with 20 bases between. The CDR3 nucleotides read TGCGCCAGCAGCTCGGCCTCGTTGAGCGCGGGGGATACGCAGTATTTT. Protein product: CASSSASLSAGDTQYF.

This clone was seen only a few times. CDR3 loop: CAWSLSGSQPQHF. The CDR3 region has the DNA TGTGCCTGGAGTTTGAGTGGGAGTCAGCCCCAGCATTTT. J is TRBJ1-5 and V is TRBV30; D is unresolved. Per the germline V gene, CDR1 is GTSNPN and CDR2 is SVGIG (reference sequence). Trimming pared 2 bases from V and 6 bases from J, leaving 11 bases between. CDR3 length equals 13 residues.

V gene TRBV11-2 combines with J gene TRBJ2-1, with 9 bases fitting TRBD2. V gave up 4 bases and J gave up 9 bases; unmatched junction bases: 7. CDR1 is SGHAT and CDR2 is FQNNGV in the germline V gene. CDR3 size: 14 residues. This chain's CDR3 is CASSWVAGEREQFF. The CDR3 bases are TGTGCCAGCAGCTGGGTAGCGGGAGAGCGTGAGCAGTTCTTC.

The rearrangement joins TRBV19 to TRBJ2-7; 7 bases match TRBD2. Germline V gene lookup returns CDR1 LNHDA and CDR2 SQIVND (reference sequence). CDR3 length equals 15 residues. With 3 bases clipped from V and 3 bases from J, the junction kept 8 bases outside the gene matches. The CDR3 DNA follows: TGTGCCAGTAGTATCGACGTTGGGGGGGTCTACGAGCAGTACTTC. This sequence encodes CASSIDVGGVYEQYF. Full variable domain (outside the CDR3, taken from reference TRBV19 and TRBJ2-7): DGGITQSPKYLFRKEGQNVTLSCEQNLNHDAMYWYRQDPGQGLRLIYYSQIVNDFQKGDIAEGYSVSREKKESFPLTVTSAQKNPTAFYLCASSIDVGGVYEQYFGPGTRLTVT.

V is TRBV4-1 and J is TRBJ1-4; TRBD1 is a possible D gene (6 bases). The CDR3 has 19 amino acids. V was trimmed by 2 bases and J by 0 bases, leaving 19 bases between them. CDR1 is MGHRA and CDR2 is YSYEKL in the germline V gene. The CDR3 DNA sequence: TGCGCCAGCAGCCAATATACGAGGGGGATGGTTGCAACTAATGAAAAACTGTTTTTT. This encodes CASSQYTRGMVATNEKLFF.

V gene TRBV25-1 combines with J gene TRBJ2-7, with TRBD2 as a possible D gene (6 bases). Germline CDR1 MGHDK, CDR2 SYGVNS. Trimming left V 4 bases short and J 0 bases short, with 10 bases between. CDR3 size: 14 residues. The CDR3 spells CASSGSGSSYEQYF. DNA of the CDR3: TGTGCCAGCAGTGGTAGCGGCTCCTCCTACGAGCAGTACTTC.

The chain links TRBV18 to TRBJ1-1; 8 bases are a match to TRBD1. Looked up from germline, CDR1 is KGHSH and CDR2 is LQKENI. The ends lost 1 base at V and 4 bases at J; junction bases unmatched: 5. The CDR3 totals 15 residues. The CDR3 sequence: CASSPRTGRGTEAFF. The CDR3 region has the DNA TGTGCCAGCTCACCACGGACAGGGCGGGGCACTGAAGCTTTCTTT.

DNA for the CDR3: TGTGCCAGTAGTATCTCCAGGGGGCAGTGGTCTGGGGCCAACGTCCTGACTTTC. It yields the protein CASSISRGQWSGANVLTF. The rearrangement joins TRBV19 to TRBJ2-6, with 8 nucleotides matching TRBD1. CDR3 length: 18 residues. V was pared by 3 bases and J by 1 base, with 8 bases of the junction left unmatched. The germline V gene has CDR1 LNHDA and CDR2 SQIVND (reference sequence).

V is TRBV27 and J is TRBJ2-1; TRBD2 agrees at 14 bases. J gave up 5 bases and V 5 bases, and 5 bases lay outside the gene matches. Per germline, CDR1 MNHEY and CDR2 SMNVEV (reference sequence). CDR3 size: 16 residues. The CDR3 DNA is TGTGCCAGCAGTAAGGGACTAGCGGGGGTAAACAATGAGCAGTTCTTC. Its translation is CASSKGLAGVNNEQFF.

The V gene is TRBV18, the J gene TRBJ1-2; D gene ambiguous. Between the trimmed V and J ends, which lost 0 bases and 2 bases, there was a span of 7 bases. This CDR3 comprises 14 residues. CDR1 KGHSH and CDR2 LQKENI come from the germline V gene. This chain's CDR3 is CASSPPLLNYGYTF. DNA for the CDR3: TGTGCCAGCTCACCACCCCTCCTCAACTATGGCTACACCTTC.

DNA of the CDR3: TGTGCCAGCATTAGGGGAGAACAGCAGTACTTC. It yields the protein CASIRGEQQYF. J is TRBJ2-7 and V is TRBV6-5, with D possibly being TRBD1 or TRBD2 (5 bases each). CDR3 size: 11 residues. The V and J ends lost 7 bases and 8 bases respectively, with 12 bases between them. Germline V gene sequence: CDR1 MNHEY, CDR2 SVGAGI.

V is TRBV12-3 or TRBV12-4 and J is TRBJ2-5; no definite D call. V was cut by 6 bases and J by 5 bases, with 13 bases left in between. The CDR3 is 13 residues long. Written as DNA, the CDR3 is TGTGCCAGCAGGCCCAGACTTGGGGAGACCCAGTACTTC. Encoded protein: CASRPRLGETQYF.

This clone occurred a few times. The chain couples TRBV4-1 to TRBJ1-5, with D tentatively TRBD1 (5 bases). CDR3 length equals 15 residues. V was trimmed by 1 base and J by 7 bases, leaving 14 bases between them. Germline CDR1 MGHRA, CDR2 YSYEKL. The CDR3 DNA reads TGCGCCAGCAGCCAAGCAAGGGGTTTCAGGCAGCCCCAGCATTTT. This translates into CASSQARGFRQPQHF.